These T cell receptor beta chains were read from a single sample in a study of T cells in Graves' hyperthyroidism and ophthalmopathy. TCRdb processed the multiplex PCR reads anew with MiXCR; each CDR3 protein has one entry. In the table there are a few hundred thousand distinct CDR3 sequences, approximately 13% of which are singletons. Sequencing was done on a sample of blood. These receptors all come from a man aged 30 to 39 with Graves' hyperthyroidism that later progressed to Graves' ophthalmopathy. Each CDR3 is given with its conserved first and last residue. The D gene is left open where the match is weak. The size field is filled for only some rows; it gives once, few, many or a size class.

CDR3	DNA	D	V	J	size
CASSLVGQGSQPQHF	TGTGCCAGCAGTTTAGTGGGACAGGGGTCCCAGCCCCAGCATTTT	TRBD1	TRBV28	TRBJ1-5	many
CASSPPAGQGYTF	TGTGCCAGCAGCCCTCCCGCAGGGCAGGGCTACACCTTC	.	TRBV28	TRBJ1-2	.
CASSRDRGNPYEQYF	TGTGCCAGCAGTCGAGACAGGGGTAACCCCTACGAGCAGTACTTC	TRBD1	TRBV28	TRBJ2-7	many
CASSQDRGLPLHF	TGTGCCAGCAGCCAAGACAGGGGGCTTCCCCTCCACTTT	TRBD1	TRBV14	TRBJ1-6	.
CASSFGREGYEQYF	TGTGCCAGCAGCTTCGGCAGGGAGGGCTACGAGCAGTACTTC	TRBD2	TRBV11-2	TRBJ2-7	many
CASSYTSGGEEQYF	TGTGCCAGCAGTTATACTAGCGGGGGTGAGGAGCAGTACTTC	TRBD2	TRBV6-5	TRBJ2-7	many
CASSSGTGNQPQHF	TGCGCCAGCAGTTCCGGGACAGGGAACCAGCCCCAGCATTTT	TRBD1	TRBV5-1	TRBJ1-5	many
CASSHRVRAEAFF	TGTGCCAGCAGTCACAGGGTACGGGCGGAAGCTTTCTTT	.	TRBV28	TRBJ1-1	few
CASSSSTGAYNEQFF	TGTGCCAGCAGTTCCTCTACCGGGGCTTACAATGAGCAGTTCTTC	.	TRBV12-3/TRBV12-4	TRBJ2-1	many
CATKGWTSGGTTDTQYF	TGTGCCACCAAGGGGTGGACTAGCGGGGGGACCACAGATACGCAGTATTTT	TRBD2	TRBV28	TRBJ2-3	many
CASSKCWGPTTYEQYF	TGTGCTAGCAGCAAATGCTGGGGGCCGACGACCTACGAGCAGTACTTC	.	TRBV7-7	TRBJ2-7	many
CASSPERGPGNIQYF	TGTGCCAGCTCACCAGAGCGAGGGCCTGGGAACATTCAGTACTTC	.	TRBV18	TRBJ2-4	.
CATSDLGHMDEQFF	TGTGCCACCAGTGATTTAGGACATATGGATGAGCAGTTCTTC	.	TRBV24-1	TRBJ2-1	.
CASSGWAGQSYTF	TGTGCCAGCAGTGGGTGGGCAGGGCAAAGCTACACCTTC	.	TRBV28	TRBJ1-2	many
CASSFSVTSGYTF	TGTGCCAGCAGTTTTTCAGTTACGAGTGGCTACACCTTC	.	TRBV27	TRBJ1-2	few
CASSEPSFGHRWYF	TGTGCCAGCAGTGAGCCTAGTTTTGGCCATCGCTGGTACTTC	.	TRBV6-1	TRBJ2-5	.
CASSEGTSGGYNEQFF	TGTGCCAGCAGTGAAGGGACTAGCGGGGGATACAATGAGCAGTTCTTC	TRBD2	TRBV2	TRBJ2-1	many
CASSVTPGQESYEQYF	TGTGCCAGCAGCGTGACGCCGGGACAGGAGTCCTACGAGCAGTACTTC	TRBD1	TRBV7-9	TRBJ2-7	many
CASSATGTGSPYGYTF	TGTGCCAGCAGTGCTACCGGGACAGGTAGTCCCTATGGCTACACCTTC	TRBD1	TRBV6-1	TRBJ1-2	many
CTSSYGTGAATNEKLFF	TGTACCAGCAGTTACGGGACAGGGGCTGCAACTAATGAAAAACTGTTTTTT	TRBD1	TRBV6-5	TRBJ1-4	few
CASSLGQGDQETQYF	TGTGCCAGCAGCCTCGGACAGGGCGACCAAGAGACCCAGTACTTC	TRBD1	TRBV11-3	TRBJ2-5	many
CASSPGTGLQPQHF	TGTGCCAGTAGCCCAGGGACAGGGCTACAGCCCCAGCATTTT	TRBD1	TRBV19	TRBJ1-5	.
CASSGFRDSGNYGYTF	TGTGCCAGCAGCGGATTCCGGGACAGTGGGAACTATGGCTACACCTTC	TRBD1	TRBV9	TRBJ1-2	few
CASSFGQGRYYGYTF	TGTGCCAGCAGCTTCGGACAGGGCCGCTACTATGGCTACACCTTC	TRBD1	TRBV11-2	TRBJ1-2	many
CASSESTWGGYRDTQYF	TGCGCCAGCAGTGAGTCGACGTGGGGGGGCTACCGGGATACGCAGTATTTT	.	TRBV10-1	TRBJ2-3	few
CASSDWSVNTEAFF	TGTGCCAGCAGTGATTGGTCTGTGAACACTGAAGCTTTCTTT	.	TRBV6-1	TRBJ1-1	many
CASRNGLTDTQYF	TGTGCCAGCAGAAATGGACTCACAGATACGCAGTATTTT	.	TRBV28	TRBJ2-3	many
CASSLPQGALREAPLHF	TGTGCCAGCAGTTTACCCCAGGGGGCGCTCAGGGAGGCACCCCTCCACTTT	TRBD1	TRBV28	TRBJ1-6	.
CASSTTFLWPAMGIQPQHF	TGTGCCAGTAGTACTACTTTTCTTTGGCCGGCAATGGGGATTCAGCCCCAGCATTTT	.	TRBV19	TRBJ1-5	.
CASSRDIAGGENNEQFF	TGCGCCAGCAGCAGGGACATAGCGGGGGGGGAGAACAATGAGCAGTTCTTC	TRBD2	TRBV5-1	TRBJ2-1	few
CASSLMAGSQPQHF	TGTGCCAGCAGCTTAATGGCAGGGAGTCAGCCCCAGCATTTT	.	TRBV7-3	TRBJ1-5	.
CASSYQGPEFGEQFF	TGTGCCAGCAGTTACCAGGGCCCCGAATTCGGGGAGCAGTTCTTC	.	TRBV6-5	TRBJ2-1	many
CASSLTSGNTIYF	TGTGCCAGCAGTCTCACCTCTGGAAACACCATATATTTT	.	TRBV12-3/TRBV12-4	TRBJ1-3	.
CASGSTGLRTEAFF	TGTGCTAGTGGTTCGACAGGGTTGCGCACTGAAGCTTTCTTT	TRBD1	TRBV12-5	TRBJ1-1	few
CASSVEGMPSPLHF	TGTGCCAGCAGCGTAGAAGGGATGCCGTCACCCCTCCACTTT	.	TRBV9	TRBJ1-6	.
CASAPETSGANVLTF	TGTGCCAGCGCCCCGGAGACCTCTGGGGCCAACGTCCTGACTTTC	.	TRBV6-1	TRBJ2-6	.
CASILSSGNTIYF	TGTGCCAGCATCCTCAGCTCTGGAAACACCATATATTTT	.	TRBV28	TRBJ1-3	many
CASSDSDKGEQFF	TGTGCCAGCAGTGACTCAGATAAGGGTGAGCAGTTCTTC	.	TRBV6-4	TRBJ2-1	.
CASSFDRVKETQYF	TGTGCCAGCAGTTTTGACAGGGTAAAAGAGACCCAGTACTTC	TRBD1	TRBV12-3/TRBV12-4	TRBJ2-5	.
CSVGSQNNEKLFF	TGCAGCGTTGGTTCACAGAATAATGAAAAACTGTTTTTT	.	TRBV29-1	TRBJ1-4	few
CASSGQVRQPQHF	TGTGCCAGCAGTGGGCAGGTTCGACAGCCCCAGCATTTT	.	TRBV6-1	TRBJ1-5	.
CASSHGGQPTGEQYF	TGTGCCAGCAGCCATGGGGGGCAGCCTACCGGCGAGCAGTACTTC	.	TRBV7-9	TRBJ2-7	.
CATSREGGWRSPLHF	TGTGCCACCAGCAGAGAGGGGGGATGGAGGTCACCCCTCCACTTT	.	TRBV15	TRBJ1-6	few
CSALWTTTDTQYF	TGCAGTGCTCTGTGGACAACCACAGATACGCAGTATTTT	.	TRBV20-1	TRBJ2-3	many
CASSLGLNEQFF	TGTGCCAGCAGCTTAGGACTCAATGAGCAGTTCTTC	.	TRBV7-8	TRBJ2-1	many
CASSLRASGGLDTQYF	TGCGCCAGCAGCTTGAGGGCTAGCGGGGGCCTAGATACGCAGTATTTT	TRBD2	TRBV5-1	TRBJ2-3	.
CSAKTGPNTGELFF	TGCAGCGCGAAGACAGGACCGAACACCGGGGAGCTGTTTTTT	.	TRBV29-1	TRBJ2-2	.
CASSRTDSYEQYF	TGTGCCAGCTCACGGACAGACTCCTACGAGCAGTACTTC	.	TRBV18	TRBJ2-7	many
CASSGTSGMGTDTQYF	TGCGCCAGCAGCGGGACTAGCGGGATGGGCACAGATACGCAGTATTTT	TRBD2	TRBV5-1	TRBJ2-3	.